Sequencing of this TCR beta chain was carried out in a study of PD-1 blockade in classical Hodgkin lymphoma. The protocol was immunoSEQ multiplex PCR, while the TCRdb copy is restricted to in-frame clones and leaves out a portion. This table holds approximately 60,000 clones, roughly nine tenths found once. A note on this clone: Germline is not matched at one junction end, which may reflect a read error. The same CDR3 is also encoded by other DNA sequences in this sample.

Germline V gene lookup returns CDR1 SEHNR and CDR2 FQNEAQ (reference sequence). CDR3 length: 14 residues. Brentuximab vedotin exposure varied among the patients, all of whom had relapsed after autologous stem cell transplantation. The clonotype originates from a human donor with classical Hodgkin lymphoma. The gene calls are TRBV7-9 and TRBJ2-5; 11 positions match TRBD2. The specimen comprised peripheral blood mononuclear cells (PBMCs), sampled at baseline. The CDR3 nucleotides are TGTGCCAGCAGCCTAGCGGGGGGAGGGGAGACCCAGTACTTC. Translated, it gives CASSLAGGGETQYF.